A single sample gave rise to the 16 T cell receptor beta chains below, sequenced in a study of cytomegalovirus exposure and HLA in healthy donors. PCR primers comprised 60 Vbeta and 13 Jbeta primers. TCRdb's table, derived via immunoSEQ multiplex PCR, lists solely in-frame clones and lacks some. The sample includes some 100,000 clones, more than 60% of them seen just once. Sequenced input: PBMCs. These receptors were collected from a woman younger than 30 in good health and CMV-seropositive.

The chain uses TRBV4-2 and TRBJ2-5; the match to TRBD2 covers 9 bases. V lost 1 base, J lost 5 bases, and 8 bases stayed unmatched. Germline V gene lookup returns CDR1 LGHNA and CDR2 YNFKEQ. The CDR3 covers 16 residues. The CDR3 DNA reads TGTGCCAGCAGCCAAGTCCTAGCGGGAAGGTCGGAGACCCAGTACTTC. Amino acid sequence: CASSQVLAGRSETQYF.

There are a few counts of this clone. The chain joins TRBV11-3 to TRBJ2-5, with 9 bases matching TRBD2. The CDR3 extends over 15 amino acids. Germline-derived CDR1 and CDR2 are SGHNT and YENEEA. J gave up 3 bases and V 5 bases, and 7 bases lay outside the gene matches. CDR3 bases: TGTGCCAGCAGCCCCGGCGGGAGGGCCGAAGAGACCCAGTACTTC. Residues: CASSPGGRAEETQYF.

This rearrangement joins TRBV5-1 to TRBJ2-1, with D hard to call. The germline V gene has CDR1 SGHRS and CDR2 YFSETQ. V was pared by 3 bases and J by 4 bases, with 17 bases between. The CDR3 loop spans 16 amino acids. The CDR3 region has the DNA TGCGCCAGCAGCTCTATCTTAGAAGATAAGTACAATGAGCAGTTCTTC. As protein: CASSSILEDKYNEQFF.

This rearrangement joins TRBV27 to TRBJ2-1; TRBD2 matches at 13 bases. V shed 5 bases, J shed 9 bases, and the junction held 7 bases outside the gene matches. The germline V gene has CDR1 MNHEY and CDR2 SMNVEV (reference sequence). The CDR3 extends over 15 amino acids. The CDR3 sequence: CASSPGLAGFSEQFF. Here the CDR3 DNA reads TGTGCCAGCAGTCCGGGACTAGCGGGATTTAGTGAGCAGTTCTTC.

On this clone itself: The germline gene is not matched at one end of the junction; a read error may be the cause. This chain connects TRBV7-2 to TRBJ2-1, with D perhaps matching TRBD2 (7 bases). Germline CDR1 is SGHTA and CDR2 is FQGNSA. This CDR3 is built from 11 residues. The CDR3 sequence: CASSFGGPGVF. CDR3 nucleotides: TGTGCCAGCAGCTTCGGGGGGCCCGGGGTCTTC.

The V and J genes are TRBV6-5 and TRBJ1-5, with D perhaps matching TRBD1 (6 bases). The CDR3 covers 15 residues. Germline CDR1 is MNHEY and CDR2 is SVGAGI. The ends were cut back, 6 bases at V and 5 bases at J, with 17 bases in the middle. This chain's CDR3 is CASSHDRPKHQPQHF. The CDR3 coding sequence is TGTGCCAGCAGCCACGACAGGCCCAAACATCAGCCCCAGCATTTT.

The CDR3 DNA is TGTGCCAGCAGCCCGACCTCCGACAGGGAAAACTATGGCTACACCTTC. This translates into CASSPTSDRENYGYTF. The chain combines TRBV14 with TRBJ1-2; TRBD1 agrees at 7 bases. The CDR3 consists of 16 residues. Germline V gives CDR1 SGHDN, CDR2 FVKESK. With V trimmed by 4 bases and J by 2 bases, 10 bases remained unmatched.

This chain joins TRBV7-3 and TRBJ2-7; D not certain. Between the trimmed V and J ends, which lost 4 bases and 6 bases, there was a span of 13 bases. This CDR3 comprises 13 residues. CDR1 is SGHTA and CDR2 is FQGTGA in the germline V gene. CDR3 coding DNA: TGTGCCAGCAGCTCCCGGCAGGATGGCGAGCAGTACTTC. Protein product: CASSSRQDGEQYF. Filled out from reference TRBV7-3 and TRBJ2-7, the complete variable domain reads GAGVSQTPSNKVTEKGKYVELRCDPISGHTALYWYRQSLGQGPEFLIYFQGTGAADDSGLPNDRFFAVRPEGSVSTLKIQRTERGDSAVYLCASSSRQDGEQYFGPGTRLTVT.

The chain is built from TRBV4-3 and TRBJ2-1; 15 bases agree with TRBD2. With 0 bases clipped from V and 7 bases from J, the junction kept 13 bases outside the gene matches. There are 20 residues in the CDR3. CDR1 and CDR2 (germline): LGHNA, YSLEER. CDR3 sequence (DNA): TGCGCCAGCAGCCAAGATACTCCCGCCCGGACTAGCGGGAGGGCGAATGAGCAGTTCTTC. This codes for CASSQDTPARTSGRANEQFF.

This clone turned up a few times. The chain is built from TRBV4-3 and TRBJ2-6; 10 bases line up with TRBD2. The V gene's germline CDR1 is LGHNA and CDR2 YSLEER. The CDR3 has 20 amino acids. V lost 0 bases and J lost 0; bases outside the gene matches: 8. CDR3 coding DNA: TGCGCCAGCAGCCAAGATTCGGGTAGCGGGAGGCCCTCTGGGGCCAACGTCCTGACTTTC. It translates to CASSQDSGSGRPSGANVLTF.

This clone showed up just a few times. J is TRBJ2-1 and V is TRBV29-1, with a possible D match to TRBD2 (7 bases). The V gene's germline CDR1 is SQVTM and CDR2 ANQGSEA. Trimming removed 4 bases at V and 7 bases at J, with 17 bases between. CDR3 length: 14 residues. The CDR3 spells CSVAGGANGNEQFF. In nucleotides, the CDR3 is TGCAGCGTTGCGGGGGGCGCGAACGGGAATGAGCAGTTCTTC.

In its sample, this clone was seen a few times. The V call is TRBV27, the J call TRBJ2-2; D is unclear. There are 13 residues in the CDR3. The germline gives CDR1 MNHEY, CDR2 SMNVEV (reference sequence). V lost 5 bases, J lost 4 bases, and 8 bases lay in between. The CDR3: CASSVRSTGELFF. The CDR3 DNA follows: TGTGCCAGCAGTGTCAGGTCCACCGGGGAGCTGTTTTTT.

The chain carries TRBV7-9 and TRBJ2-5; D gene ambiguous. CDR3 length equals 15 residues. V was cut by 1 base and J by 5 bases, with 14 bases left in between. The germline V gene has CDR1 SEHNR and CDR2 FQNEAQ (reference sequence). CDR3 residues: CASSLGGGLEETQYF. CDR3 DNA: TGTGCCAGCAGCTTAGGAGGCGGCCTTGAGGAGACCCAGTACTTC.

This sequence joins TRBV6-5 and TRBJ1-2, with 10 bases fitting TRBD1. V shed 5 bases and J 4 bases; nucleotides not matched to a gene: 4. This CDR3 is 14 amino acids long. Germline assignment: CDR1 MNHEY and CDR2 SVGAGI. The CDR3 DNA follows: TGTGCCAGCAGTCTGGACAGGGGGGGCTATGGCTACACCTTC. It specifies CASSLDRGGYGYTF.

This chain links TRBV20-1 with TRBJ1-1; maybe TRBD1 (5 bases). CDR1 is DFQATT and CDR2 is SNEGSKA in the germline V gene (reference sequence). The CDR3 is 8 residues long. The V and J ends lost 6 bases and 14 bases respectively, with 10 bases between them. CDR3 protein: CSATGGFF. In DNA form, the CDR3 reads TGCAGTGCCACCGGGGGATTCTTT.

The chain is built from TRBV7-9 and TRBJ2-3, with 9 bases matching TRBD2. J lost 2 bases, V lost 7 bases, and 13 bases had no gene match. The CDR3 is 17 residues long. Germline V gene lookup returns CDR1 SEHNR and CDR2 FQNEAQ (reference sequence). The CDR3 here is CASTYPPTSGFTDTQYF. The CDR3 DNA reads as TGTGCCAGCACCTATCCACCAACTAGCGGGTTCACAGATACGCAGTATTTT.